This record covers a single T cell receptor beta chain. Its antigen is currently not known. It has no much larger one-base neighbor in the sample; base qualities were not kept. The sample originates from a study of T-cell reconstitution after alpha-beta-depleted transplantation in children (dated by TCRdb to about 2016). At the level of the whole study: The study quantitatively tracked T-cell immune reconstitution after TCRalphabeta/CD19-depleted allogeneic hematopoietic cell transplantation in children using TCR repertoire profiling.

The V end loses 4 bases and the J end loses 8 bases, and a stretch of 12 bases separates them. According to the germline V gene, CDR1 reads KGHSH and CDR2 reads LQKENI. The CDR3 measures 13 amino acids from cysteine to phenylalanine. Left in the record is the CDR3 DNA by itself, 39 bases read in frame from the first base. Study-level results and caveats: The high TCRbeta diversity at day 60 in some patients was ascribed to recipient T cells and intrathymic progenitors that had survived conditioning. About two months after transplant, the apparently early recovery of alphabetaT-cell counts reportedly depended on just several hundred clones that had expanded rapidly and came from non-depleted graft cells. Over subsequent months, a decline in hyperexpanded clone frequencies was noted, and after one year, T-cell counts and TCRbeta diversity were mostly ascribed to newly produced T cells.

The treatment or condition label, read with the paper, signifies: allogeneic hematopoietic cell transplantation with graft depleted of TCRalphabeta T cells and CD19 B cells. Transplant recipients were children who received TCRalphabeta/CD19-depleted allogeneic hematopoietic cell grafts. The method was PCR. Instrument on record: Illumina HiSeq 2500. To normalize quantification of the TCRbeta repertoire, the TCR libraries were built with molecular barcoding that relied on unique molecular identifiers. The public reads were reanalyzed by TCRdb: fastp trimming at Q25, MiXCR alignment, in-frame beta chains only. Duplicate CDR3 protein sequences are folded into a single record with the most common DNA and genes. This sample is represented by about 980,000 distinct CDR3 sequences; about 31% of them were singletons. The ten biggest clones cover approximately 30% of the sample.

This TCR was recovered from a boy under three years old who had a stem cell transplant for SCID, so the T cells may come from the graft donor. Sequencing was performed on PBMCs, mostly from graft donor cells, taken 360 days after TCRalphabeta/CD19-depleted stem cell transplant. The rearrangement combines TRBV18 with TRBJ2-1; TRBD1 is perhaps the D gene, given 6 matching bases. The DNA sequence reads TGTGCCAGCTCACTTCAAACAGGGTATGAGCAGTTCTTC. Its protein product is CASSLQTGYEQFF.